The clone carrying this T cell receptor beta chain was observed a handful of times. Its antigen is undetermined. Researchers took RNA transcripts and amplified the TCR beta CDR3 regions from them. When the TCR CDR3 underwent first-round RT-PCR, the HTBI primer set was used. Via MiXCR, TCRdb re-called the multiplex PCR reads, giving one row per CDR3 protein. The repertoire has some 760,000 distinct CDR3 sequences, roughly 15% of them found once; the top ten carry roughly 10%. Germline values: CDR1 SEHNR, CDR2 FQNEAQ (reference sequence). V shed 7 bases and J 1 base; nucleotides not matched to a gene: 16. The CDR3 totals 19 residues. The data originate from a study of T cells in Graves' hyperthyroidism and ophthalmopathy. Overall study: Peripheral blood was taken when the disease was first diagnosed, before any treatment began.

Whole-study results and caveats: Most thyroid clonotypes that were expanded above 0.001 also turned up in blood. Stable hyperthyroidism was told apart from ophthalmopathy by a model built on 13 V-J features.

Absence of ophthalmopathy progression within 18 months defined stable Graves' hyperthyroidism. The TCR comes from a woman under 30 with Graves' hyperthyroidism. V usage is TRBV7-9 and J usage is TRBJ2-2, with 9 bases identical to TRBD1. Source material: blood. This CDR3 is CASTNPGQGGAGNTGELFF. CDR3 bases: TGTGCCAGCACGAACCCGGGACAGGGTGGGGCCGGGAACACCGGGGAGCTGTTTTTT.